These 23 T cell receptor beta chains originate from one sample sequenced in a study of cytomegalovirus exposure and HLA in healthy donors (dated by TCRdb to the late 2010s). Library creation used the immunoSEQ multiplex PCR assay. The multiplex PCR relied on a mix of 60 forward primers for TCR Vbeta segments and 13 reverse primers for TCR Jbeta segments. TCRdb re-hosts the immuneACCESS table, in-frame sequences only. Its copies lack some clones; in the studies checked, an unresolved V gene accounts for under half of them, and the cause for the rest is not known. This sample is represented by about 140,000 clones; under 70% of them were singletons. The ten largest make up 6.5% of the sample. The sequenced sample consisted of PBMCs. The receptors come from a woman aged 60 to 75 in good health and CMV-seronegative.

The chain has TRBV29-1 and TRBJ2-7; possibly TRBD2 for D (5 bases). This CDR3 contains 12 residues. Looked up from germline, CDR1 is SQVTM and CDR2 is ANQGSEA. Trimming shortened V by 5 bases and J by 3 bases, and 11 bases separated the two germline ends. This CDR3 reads CSVSDWGYEQYF. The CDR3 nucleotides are TGCAGCGTTTCGGACTGGGGCTACGAGCAGTACTTC.

CDR3 amino acids: CASTILKAKNIQYF. The CDR3 DNA sequence: TGCGCCAGCACCATACTCAAAGCCAAAAACATTCAGTACTTC. The gene calls are TRBV23-1 and TRBJ2-4; D remains ambiguous. TRBV23-1 is designated an ORF whose function remains uncertain. V lost 7 bases to trimming and J lost 0 bases, with 10 bases between them. The CDR3 loop spans 14 amino acids.

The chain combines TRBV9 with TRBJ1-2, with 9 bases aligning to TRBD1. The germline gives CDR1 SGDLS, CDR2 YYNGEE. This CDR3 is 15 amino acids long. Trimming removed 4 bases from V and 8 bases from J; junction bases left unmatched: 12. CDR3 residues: CASSSRDRAVGGYTF. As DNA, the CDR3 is TGTGCCAGCAGCAGCCGGGACAGGGCTGTGGGAGGCTACACCTTC. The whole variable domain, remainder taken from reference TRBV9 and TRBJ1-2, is DSGVTQTPKHLITATGQRVTLRCSPRSGDLSVYWYQQSLDQGLQFLIQYYNGEERAKGNILERFSAQQFPDLHSELNLSSLELGDSALYFCASSSRDRAVGGYTFGSGTRLTVV.

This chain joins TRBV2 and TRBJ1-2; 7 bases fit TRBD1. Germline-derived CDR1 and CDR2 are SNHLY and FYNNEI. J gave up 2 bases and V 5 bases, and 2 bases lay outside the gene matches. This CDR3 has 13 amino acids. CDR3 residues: CASSRDSNYGYTF. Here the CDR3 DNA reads TGTGCCAGCAGTCGGGACAGCAACTATGGCTACACCTTC.

The CDR3 sequence: CASSSRRRGLGETQYF. CDR3 coding DNA: TGTGCCAGCAGTTCTCGGAGGAGAGGGCTGGGGGAGACCCAGTACTTC. The chain carries TRBV11-1 and TRBJ2-5; possible D gene TRBD2, 5 bases. Germline loops: CDR1 SGHAT, CDR2 FQDESV (reference sequence). The V end lost 6 bases, the J end lost 5 bases, and 22 bases lay between the germline ends. The CDR3 has 16 residues.

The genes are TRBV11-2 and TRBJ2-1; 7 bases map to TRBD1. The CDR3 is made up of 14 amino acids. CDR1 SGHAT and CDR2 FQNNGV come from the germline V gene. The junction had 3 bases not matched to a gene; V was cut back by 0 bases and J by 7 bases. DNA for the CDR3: TGTGCCAGCAGCTTAGACCTACAGGGGAATGAGCAGTTCTTC. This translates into CASSLDLQGNEQFF.

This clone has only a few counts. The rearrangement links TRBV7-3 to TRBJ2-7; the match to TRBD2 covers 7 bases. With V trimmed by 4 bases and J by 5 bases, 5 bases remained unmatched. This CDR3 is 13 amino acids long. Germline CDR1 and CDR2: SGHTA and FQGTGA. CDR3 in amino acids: CASSSTGGNEQYF. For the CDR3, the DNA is TGTGCCAGCAGCTCGACCGGGGGGAACGAGCAGTACTTC.

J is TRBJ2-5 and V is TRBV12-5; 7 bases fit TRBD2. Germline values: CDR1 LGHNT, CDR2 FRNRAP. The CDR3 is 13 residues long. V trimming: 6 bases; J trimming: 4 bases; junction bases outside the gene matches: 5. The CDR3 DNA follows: TGTGCTAGTGGCCATACTAGCGCAGAGACCCAGTACTTC. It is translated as CASGHTSAETQYF. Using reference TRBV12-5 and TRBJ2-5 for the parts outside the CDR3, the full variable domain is DARVTQTPRHKVTEMGQEVTMRCQPILGHNTVFWYRQTMMQGLELLAYFRNRAPLDDSGMPKDRFSAEMPDATLATLKIQPSEPRDSAVYFCASGHTSAETQYFGPGTRLLVL.

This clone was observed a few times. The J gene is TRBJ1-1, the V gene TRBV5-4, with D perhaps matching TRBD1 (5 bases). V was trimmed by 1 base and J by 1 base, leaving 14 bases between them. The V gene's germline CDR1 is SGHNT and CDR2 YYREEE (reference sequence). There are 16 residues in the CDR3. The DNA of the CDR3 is TGTGCCAGCAGCTTGAGCGGGGGGTTGTCGAACACTGAAGCTTTCTTT. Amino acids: CASSLSGGLSNTEAFF.

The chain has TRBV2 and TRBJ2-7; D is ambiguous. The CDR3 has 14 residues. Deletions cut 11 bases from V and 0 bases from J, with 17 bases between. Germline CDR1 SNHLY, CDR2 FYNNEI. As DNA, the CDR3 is TGTGCCTCCGCGGCGAACTCCCCCTCCTACGAGCAGTACTTC. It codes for CASAANSPSYEQYF.

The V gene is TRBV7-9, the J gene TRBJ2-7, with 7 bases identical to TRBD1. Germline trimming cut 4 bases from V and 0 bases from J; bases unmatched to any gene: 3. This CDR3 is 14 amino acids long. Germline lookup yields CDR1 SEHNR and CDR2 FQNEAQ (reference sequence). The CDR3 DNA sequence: TGTGCCAGCAGCTCGACAGGGAACTCCTACGAGCAGTACTTC. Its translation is CASSSTGNSYEQYF. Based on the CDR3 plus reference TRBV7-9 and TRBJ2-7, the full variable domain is DTGVSQNPRHKITKRGQNVTFRCDPISEHNRLYWYRQTLGQGPEFLTYFQNEAQLEKSRLLSDRFSAERPKGSFSTLEIQRTEQGDSAMYLCASSSTGNSYEQYFGPGTRLTVT.

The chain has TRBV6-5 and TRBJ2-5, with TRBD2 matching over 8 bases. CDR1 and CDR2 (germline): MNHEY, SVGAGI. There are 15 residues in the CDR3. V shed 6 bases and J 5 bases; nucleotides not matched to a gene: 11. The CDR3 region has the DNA TGTGCCAGCAGGATACCGTCAGCGGGGGACGAGACCCAGTACTTC. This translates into CASRIPSAGDETQYF.

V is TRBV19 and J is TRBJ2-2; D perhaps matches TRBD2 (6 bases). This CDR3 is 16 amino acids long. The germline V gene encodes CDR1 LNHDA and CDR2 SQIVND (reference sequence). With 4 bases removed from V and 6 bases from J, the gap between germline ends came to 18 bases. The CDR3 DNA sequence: TGTGCCAGTAGTACAACAGGCGGGGCGTATCCCGGGGAGCTGTTTTTT. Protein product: CASSTTGGAYPGELFF.

The CDR3 DNA is TGTGCCAGCAGTTACTCGACGTTGCGGGAGGCCACCTACGAGCAGTACTTC. This encodes CASSYSTLREATYEQYF. This chain uses TRBV6-8 with TRBJ2-5, with 8 positions matching TRBD2. The DNA end lines up better with TRBJ2-7; the J call may be wrong. This CDR3 comprises 17 residues. Germline V gene lookup returns CDR1 MNHGY and CDR2 SAAAGT.

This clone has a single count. The CDR3 DNA is TGCAGCGTTGGTCAGACTGCCTACGAGCAGTACTTC. Amino acid sequence: CSVGQTAYEQYF. The chain couples TRBV29-1 to TRBJ2-7; the D is unclear. The germline V gene encodes CDR1 SQVTM and CDR2 ANQGSEA. The V gene lost 4 bases and the J gene lost 2 bases, with 9 bases spanning the gap. The CDR3 runs to 12 residues.

The CDR3 nucleotides are TGTGCCAGCAGCTTGGGCGACAGGGGCGACGGGGAGCTGTTTTTT. This codes for CASSLGDRGDGELFF. V is TRBV5-8 and J is TRBJ2-2; TRBD1 agrees at 8 bases. After removal of 0 bases from V and 7 bases from J, the junction contained 5 bases not matched to a gene. The CDR3 extends over 15 amino acids. Germline assignment: CDR1 SGHTS and CDR2 YDEGEE. Looking up the rest from reference TRBV5-8 and TRBJ2-2 gives the full variable domain: EAGVTQSPTHLIKTRGQQATLRCSPISGHTSVYWYQQALGLGLQFLLWYDEGEERNRGNFPPRFSGRQFPNYSSELNVNALELEDSALYLCASSLGDRGDGELFFGEGSRLTVL.

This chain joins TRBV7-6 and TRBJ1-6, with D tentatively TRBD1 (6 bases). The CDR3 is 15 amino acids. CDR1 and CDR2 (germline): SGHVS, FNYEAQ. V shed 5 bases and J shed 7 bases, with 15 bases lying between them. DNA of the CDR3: TGTGCCAGCAGCCTATATCGGACAGAAAATTCACCCCTCCACTTT. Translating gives CASSLYRTENSPLHF.

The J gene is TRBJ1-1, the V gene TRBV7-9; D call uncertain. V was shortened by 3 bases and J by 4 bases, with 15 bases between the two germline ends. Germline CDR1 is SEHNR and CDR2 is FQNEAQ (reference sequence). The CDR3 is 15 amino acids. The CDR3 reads CASSLIGDAGTEAFF. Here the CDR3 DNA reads TGTGCCAGCAGCTTGATAGGTGATGCGGGCACTGAAGCTTTCTTT.

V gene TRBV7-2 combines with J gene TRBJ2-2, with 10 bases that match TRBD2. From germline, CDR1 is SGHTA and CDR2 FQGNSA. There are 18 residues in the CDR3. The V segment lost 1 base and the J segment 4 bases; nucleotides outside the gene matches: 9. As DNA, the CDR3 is TGTGCCAGCAGCTTAGAGGCGGGAGGACTAGCGGTCACCGGGGAGCTGTTTTTT. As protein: CASSLEAGGLAVTGELFF.

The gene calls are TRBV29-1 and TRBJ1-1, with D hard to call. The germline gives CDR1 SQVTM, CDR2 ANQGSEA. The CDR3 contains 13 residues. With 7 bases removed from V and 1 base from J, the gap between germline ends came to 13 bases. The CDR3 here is CSASRIENTEAFF. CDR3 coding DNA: TGCAGCGCATCCAGGATCGAGAACACTGAAGCTTTCTTT.

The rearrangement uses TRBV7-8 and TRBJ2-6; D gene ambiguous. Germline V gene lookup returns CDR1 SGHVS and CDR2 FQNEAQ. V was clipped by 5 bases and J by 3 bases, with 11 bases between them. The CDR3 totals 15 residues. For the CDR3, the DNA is TGTGCCAGCAGCCAACTACGGATTGGGGCCAACGTCCTGACTTTC. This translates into CASSQLRIGANVLTF. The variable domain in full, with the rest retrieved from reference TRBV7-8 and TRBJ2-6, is GAGVSQSPRYKVAKRGQDVALRCDPISGHVSLFWYQQALGQGPEFLTYFQNEAQLDKSGLPSDRFFAERPEGSVSTLKIQRTQQEDSAVYLCASSQLRIGANVLTFGAGSRLTVL.

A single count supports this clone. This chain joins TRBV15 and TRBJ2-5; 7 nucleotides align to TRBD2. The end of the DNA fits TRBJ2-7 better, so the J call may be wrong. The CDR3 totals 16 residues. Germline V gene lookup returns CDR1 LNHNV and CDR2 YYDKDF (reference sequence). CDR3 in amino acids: CATSRVGPGRSYEQYF. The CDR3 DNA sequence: TGTGCCACCAGCAGAGTGGGGCCCGGGAGGTCCTACGAGCAGTACTTC.

CDR3 bases: TGTGCCAGCAGCACAGCCGCACAAGAGACCCAGTACTTC. Its translation is CASSTAAQETQYF. V and J are TRBV27 and TRBJ2-5; D remains unclear. V lost 6 bases and J 2 bases, leaving 10 bases between the germline ends. Germline V gene data show CDR1 as MNHEY and CDR2 as SMNVEV (reference sequence). The CDR3 spans 13 residues.